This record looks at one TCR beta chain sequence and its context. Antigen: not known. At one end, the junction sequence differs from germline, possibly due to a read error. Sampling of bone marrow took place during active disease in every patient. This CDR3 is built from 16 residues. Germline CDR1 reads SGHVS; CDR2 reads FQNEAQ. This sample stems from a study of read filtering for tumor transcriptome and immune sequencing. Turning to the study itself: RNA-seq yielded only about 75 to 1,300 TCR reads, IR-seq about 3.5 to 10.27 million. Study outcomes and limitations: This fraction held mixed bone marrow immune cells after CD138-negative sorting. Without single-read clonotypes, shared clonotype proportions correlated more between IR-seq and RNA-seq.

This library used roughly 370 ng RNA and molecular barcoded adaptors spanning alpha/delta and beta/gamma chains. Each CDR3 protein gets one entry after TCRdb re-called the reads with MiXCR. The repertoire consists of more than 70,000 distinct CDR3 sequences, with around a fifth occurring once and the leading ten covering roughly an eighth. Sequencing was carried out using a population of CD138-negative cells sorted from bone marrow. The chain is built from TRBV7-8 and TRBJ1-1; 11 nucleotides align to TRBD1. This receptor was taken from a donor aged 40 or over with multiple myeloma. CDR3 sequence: CAGSLGQGAGNTEAFF. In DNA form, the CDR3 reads TGTGCCGGCAGCTTAGGACAGGGGGCTGGAAACACTGAAGCTTTCTTT.